One and the same sample provided the 10 T cell receptor beta chains below, sequenced in a study of blood T cell repertoires in COVID-19. Method: immunoSEQ multiplex PCR; TCRdb's copy keeps in-frame clones and lacks some. In the table there are about 33,000 clones, around 85% of which are singletons. The specimen was peripheral blood. The receptors originated from a man older than 75 with active COVID-19.

In DNA, the CDR3 is TGTGCCAGCAGCTTAGATCGCGGCAGGGGAGTAAATTCACCCCTCCACTTT. This translates into CASSLDRGRGVNSPLHF. The chain carries TRBV11-2 and TRBJ1-6, with D possibly matching TRBD1 (6 bases). Germline V gives CDR1 SGHAT, CDR2 FQNNGV. The length of the CDR3 is 17 residues. Trimming pared 0 bases from V and 7 bases from J, leaving 16 bases between. The variable domain in full, completed from reference TRBV11-2 and TRBJ1-6, reads EAGVAQSPRYKIIEKRQSVAFWCNPISGHATLYWYQQILGQGPKLLIQFQNNGVVDDSQLPKDRFSAERLKGVDSTLKIQPAKLEDSAVYLCASSLDRGRGVNSPLHFGNGTRLTVT.

V is TRBV2 and J is TRBJ1-6, with D maybe TRBD1 (5 bases). Germline values: CDR1 SNHLY, CDR2 FYNNEI. V lost 7 bases and J 5 bases, leaving 9 bases between the germline ends. The CDR3 consists of 13 residues. The CDR3 coding sequence is TGTGCCAGCAATCGGGGGAATAATTCACCCCTCCACTTT. The encoded protein is CASNRGNNSPLHF.

This clone was observed a single time. Here the CDR3 DNA reads TGTGCCAGCAGCCTAAGGCCCCAGGCTAGCGGTGGGACAGATACGCAGTATTTT. Its translation is CASSLRPQASGGTDTQYF. This sequence joins TRBV7-2 and TRBJ2-3; 7 nucleotides match TRBD2. V was pared by 5 bases and J by 3 bases, with 17 bases of the junction left unmatched. CDR3 length equals 18 residues. Germline CDR1 SGHTA, CDR2 FQGNSA.

The J gene is TRBJ1-4, the V gene TRBV2; no reliable D call. Germline V CDR1 and CDR2: SNHLY, FYNNEI. V was clipped by 3 bases and J by 1 base, with 6 bases between them. The CDR3 is made up of 14 amino acids. The CDR3 nucleotides are TGTGCCAGCAGTGAGTGGAGAACTAATGAAAAACTGTTTTTT. Protein sequence: CASSEWRTNEKLFF.

The rearrangement links TRBV6-6 to TRBJ2-3; 7 nucleotides line up with TRBD1. Germline V gives CDR1 MNHNY, CDR2 SVGAGI (reference sequence). V lost 7 bases, J lost 4 bases, and 8 bases stayed unmatched. This CDR3 has 14 residues. The CDR3 DNA follows: TGTGCCAGCACCGGGACAGATTTTGCAGATACGCAGTATTTT. Protein sequence: CASTGTDFADTQYF.

The J gene is TRBJ1-6, the V gene TRBV2; D gene ambiguous. V lost 3 bases to trimming and J lost 9 bases, with 15 bases between them. Germline V CDR1 and CDR2: SNHLY, FYNNEI. The CDR3 is 15 amino acids. This CDR3 reads CASSEGSGSASPLHF. For the CDR3, the DNA is TGTGCCAGCAGTGAGGGGTCGGGTAGCGCTTCACCCCTCCACTTT.

The V gene is TRBV6-2 or TRBV6-3, the J gene TRBJ2-5; D not certain. Between the trimmed V and J ends, which lost 6 bases and 5 bases, there was a span of 13 bases. Looked up from germline, CDR1 is MNHEY and CDR2 is SVGEGT. The CDR3 runs 13 residues. The CDR3 region is CASSPGRRETQYF. The CDR3 region has the DNA TGTGCCAGCAGCCCGGGTCGGCGGGAGACCCAGTACTTC.

The chain links TRBV7-8 to TRBJ2-5; D ambiguous. CDR3 length equals 15 residues. Germline loops: CDR1 SGHVS, CDR2 FQNEAQ. V was trimmed by 4 bases and J by 0 bases, leaving 12 bases between them. CDR3 protein: CASSSYLRHQETQYF. The CDR3 DNA reads as TGTGCCAGCAGCTCTTACCTGAGGCACCAAGAGACCCAGTACTTC.

V and J are TRBV7-6 and TRBJ1-3; a possible D gene is TRBD1 (6 bases). The CDR3 length is 18 residues. Trimming pared 6 bases from V and 0 bases from J, leaving 21 bases between. Germline V CDR1 and CDR2: SGHVS, FNYEAQ. The CDR3 loop reads CASRGRGTPPYSGNTIYF. The CDR3 DNA reads TGTGCCAGCAGGGGGCGAGGGACACCTCCTTACTCTGGAAACACCATATATTTT.

V gene TRBV6-2 or TRBV6-3 combines with J gene TRBJ1-2; perhaps TRBD1 as D (5 bases). Trimming left V 6 bases short and J 2 bases short, with 10 bases between. The CDR3 has 13 residues. CDR1 MNHEY and CDR2 SVGEGT come from the germline V gene. The CDR3 nucleotides read TGTGCCAGCAGCAGACAGAAGAACTATGGCTACACCTTC. Its protein product is CASSRQKNYGYTF.